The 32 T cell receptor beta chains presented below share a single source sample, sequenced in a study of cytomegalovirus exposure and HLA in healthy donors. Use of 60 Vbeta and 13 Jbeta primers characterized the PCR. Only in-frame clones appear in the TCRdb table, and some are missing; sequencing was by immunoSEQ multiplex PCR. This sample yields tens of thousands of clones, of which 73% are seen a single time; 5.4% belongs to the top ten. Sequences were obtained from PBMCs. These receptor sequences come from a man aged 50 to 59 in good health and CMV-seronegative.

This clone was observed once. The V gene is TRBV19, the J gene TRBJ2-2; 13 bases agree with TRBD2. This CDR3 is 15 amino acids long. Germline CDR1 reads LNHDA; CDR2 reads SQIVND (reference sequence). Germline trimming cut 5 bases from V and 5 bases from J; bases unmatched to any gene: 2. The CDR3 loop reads CASSELAGGTGELFF. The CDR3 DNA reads TGTGCCAGTAGTGAACTAGCGGGGGGGACCGGGGAGCTGTTTTTT.

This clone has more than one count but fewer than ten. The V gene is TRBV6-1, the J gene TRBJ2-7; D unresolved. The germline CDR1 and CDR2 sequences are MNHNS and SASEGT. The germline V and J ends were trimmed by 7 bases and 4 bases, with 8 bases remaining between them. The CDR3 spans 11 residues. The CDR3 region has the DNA TGTGCCAGCACCTCCTCTTACGAGCAGTACTTC. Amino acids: CASTSSYEQYF.

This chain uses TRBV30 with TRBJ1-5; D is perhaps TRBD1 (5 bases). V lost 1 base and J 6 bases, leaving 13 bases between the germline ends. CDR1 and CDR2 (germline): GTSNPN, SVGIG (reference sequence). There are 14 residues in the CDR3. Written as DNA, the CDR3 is TGTGCCTGGAGTGATGGACGGGGGAGTCAGCCCCAGCATTTT. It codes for CAWSDGRGSQPQHF. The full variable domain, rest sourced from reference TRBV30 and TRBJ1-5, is SQTIHQWPATLVQPVGSPLSLECTVEGTSNPNLYWYRQAAGRGLQLLFYSVGIGQISSEVPQNLSASRPQDRQFILSSKKLLLSDSGFYLCAWSDGRGSQPQHFGDGTRLSIL.

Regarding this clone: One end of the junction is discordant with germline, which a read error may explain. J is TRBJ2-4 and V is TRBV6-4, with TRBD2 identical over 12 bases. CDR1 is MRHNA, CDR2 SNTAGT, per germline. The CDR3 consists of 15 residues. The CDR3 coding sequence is TGTACCAGCAGTGAGCTAGCGGGGGGGAAAAACATTCAGTACTTC. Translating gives CTSSELAGGKNIQYF.

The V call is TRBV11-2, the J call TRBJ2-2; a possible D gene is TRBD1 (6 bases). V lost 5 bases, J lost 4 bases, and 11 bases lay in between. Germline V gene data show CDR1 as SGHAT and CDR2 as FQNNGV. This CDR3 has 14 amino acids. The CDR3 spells CASSQQGSTGELFF. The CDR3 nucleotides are TGTGCCAGCAGCCAGCAGGGGTCCACCGGGGAGCTGTTTTTT.

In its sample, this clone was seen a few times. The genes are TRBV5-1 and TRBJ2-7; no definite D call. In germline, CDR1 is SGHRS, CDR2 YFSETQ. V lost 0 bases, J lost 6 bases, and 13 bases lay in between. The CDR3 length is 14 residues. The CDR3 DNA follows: TGCGCCAGCAGCTTGGACAACCTTCCACCCGAGCAGTACTTC. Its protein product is CASSLDNLPPEQYF.

The CDR3 DNA reads TGTGCCAGTAGTGGTCGACAGGGGGTGGGTATATTGAGCAATCAGCCCCAGCATTTT. Protein sequence: CASSGRQGVGILSNQPQHF. The chain recombines TRBV19 with TRBJ1-5; TRBD1 agrees at 9 bases. Germline loops: CDR1 LNHDA, CDR2 SQIVND (reference sequence). The CDR3 sequence is 19 residues long. The junction had 15 bases not matched to a gene; V was cut back by 5 bases and J by 1 base.

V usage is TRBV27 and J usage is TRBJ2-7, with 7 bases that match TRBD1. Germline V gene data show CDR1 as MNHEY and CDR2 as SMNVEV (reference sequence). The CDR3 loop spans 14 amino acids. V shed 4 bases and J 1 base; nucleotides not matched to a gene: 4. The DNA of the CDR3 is TGTGCCAGCAGTTCCGACAGGGAGTCCTACGAGCAGTACTTC. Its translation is CASSSDRESYEQYF.

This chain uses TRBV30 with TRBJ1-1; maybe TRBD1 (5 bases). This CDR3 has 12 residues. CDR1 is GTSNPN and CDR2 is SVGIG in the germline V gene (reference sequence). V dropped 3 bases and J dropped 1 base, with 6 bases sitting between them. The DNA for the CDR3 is TGTGCCTGGAGAACAGGGAACACTGAAGCTTTCTTT. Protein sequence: CAWRTGNTEAFF.

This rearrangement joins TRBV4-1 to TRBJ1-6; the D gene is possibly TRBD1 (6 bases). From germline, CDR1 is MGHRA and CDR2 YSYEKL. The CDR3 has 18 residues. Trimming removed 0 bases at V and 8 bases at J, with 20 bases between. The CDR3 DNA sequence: TGCGCCAGCAGCCAAGAACCCCACGGGACAAGAAGATATTCACCCCTCCACTTT. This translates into CASSQEPHGTRRYSPLHF.

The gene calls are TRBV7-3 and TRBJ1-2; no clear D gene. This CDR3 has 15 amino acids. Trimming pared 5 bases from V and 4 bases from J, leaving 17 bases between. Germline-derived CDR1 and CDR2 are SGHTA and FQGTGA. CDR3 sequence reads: CASSPRVGEGYGYTF. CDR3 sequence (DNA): TGTGCCAGCAGCCCCCGAGTGGGAGAAGGCTATGGCTACACCTTC.

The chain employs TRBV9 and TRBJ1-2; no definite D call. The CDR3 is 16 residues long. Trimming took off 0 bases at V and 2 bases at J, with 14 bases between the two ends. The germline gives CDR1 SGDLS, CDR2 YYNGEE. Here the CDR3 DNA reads TGTGCCAGCAGCGTAGGGGTGAGGGAGACCAACTATGGCTACACCTTC. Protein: CASSVGVRETNYGYTF.

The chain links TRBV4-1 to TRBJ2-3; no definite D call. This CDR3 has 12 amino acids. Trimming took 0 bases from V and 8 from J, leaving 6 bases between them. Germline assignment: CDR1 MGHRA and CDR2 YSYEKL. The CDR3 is CASSQDPFTQYF. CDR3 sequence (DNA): TGCGCCAGCAGCCAAGATCCCTTTACGCAGTATTTT.

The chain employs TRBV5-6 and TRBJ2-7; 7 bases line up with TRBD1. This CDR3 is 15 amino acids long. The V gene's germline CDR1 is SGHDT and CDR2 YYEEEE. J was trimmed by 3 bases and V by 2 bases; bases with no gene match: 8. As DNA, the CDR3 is TGTGCCAGCAGCTTAAGGGACAGAGGGAGCTACGAGCAGTACTTC. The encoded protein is CASSLRDRGSYEQYF.

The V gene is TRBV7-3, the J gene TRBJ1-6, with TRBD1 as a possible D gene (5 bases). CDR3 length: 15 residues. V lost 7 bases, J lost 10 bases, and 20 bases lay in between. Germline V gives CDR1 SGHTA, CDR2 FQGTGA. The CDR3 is CASTLWGGGSSPLHF. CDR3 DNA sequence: TGTGCCAGCACCCTCTGGGGGGGAGGAAGCTCACCCCTCCACTTT.

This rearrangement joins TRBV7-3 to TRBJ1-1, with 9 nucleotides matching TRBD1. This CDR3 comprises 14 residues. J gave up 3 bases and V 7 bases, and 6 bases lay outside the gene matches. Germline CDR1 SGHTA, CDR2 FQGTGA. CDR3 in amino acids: CASNPGQGYTEAFF. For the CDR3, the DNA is TGTGCCAGCAACCCCGGACAGGGGTACACTGAAGCTTTCTTT.

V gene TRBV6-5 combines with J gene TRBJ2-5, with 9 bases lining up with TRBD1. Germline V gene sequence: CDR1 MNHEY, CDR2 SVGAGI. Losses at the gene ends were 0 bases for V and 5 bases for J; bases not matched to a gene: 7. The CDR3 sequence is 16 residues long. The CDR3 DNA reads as TGTGCCAGCAGTTACTCGGGACAGGGCAGGGAGGAGACCCAGTACTTC. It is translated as CASSYSGQGREETQYF.

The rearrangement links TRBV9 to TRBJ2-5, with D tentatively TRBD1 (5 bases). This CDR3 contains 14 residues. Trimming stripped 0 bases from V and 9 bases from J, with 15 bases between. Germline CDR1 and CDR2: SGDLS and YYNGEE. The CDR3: CASSVGGRSVSQYF. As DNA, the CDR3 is TGTGCCAGCAGCGTAGGGGGCAGGTCGGTGTCCCAGTACTTC. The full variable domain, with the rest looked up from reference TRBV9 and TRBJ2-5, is DSGVTQTPKHLITATGQRVTLRCSPRSGDLSVYWYQQSLDQGLQFLIQYYNGEERAKGNILERFSAQQFPDLHSELNLSSLELGDSALYFCASSVGGRSVSQYFGPGTRLLVL.

In DNA form, the CDR3 reads TGTGCCAGCACCTCGAGAGGGTCCCCCGTGGATGAGCAGTTCTTC. This gives the protein CASTSRGSPVDEQFF. The chain employs TRBV7-9 and TRBJ2-1, with D maybe TRBD2 (5 bases). V was pared by 7 bases and J by 8 bases, with 21 bases between. This CDR3 contains 15 residues. Germline lookup yields CDR1 SEHNR and CDR2 FQNEAQ (reference sequence).

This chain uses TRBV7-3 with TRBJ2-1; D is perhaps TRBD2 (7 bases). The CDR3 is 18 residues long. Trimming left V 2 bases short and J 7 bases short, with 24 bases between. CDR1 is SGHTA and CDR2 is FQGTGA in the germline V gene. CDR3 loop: CASSLSASEAGAANEQFF. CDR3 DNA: TGTGCCAGCAGCTTATCGGCTAGCGAGGCGGGGGCGGCGAATGAGCAGTTCTTC.

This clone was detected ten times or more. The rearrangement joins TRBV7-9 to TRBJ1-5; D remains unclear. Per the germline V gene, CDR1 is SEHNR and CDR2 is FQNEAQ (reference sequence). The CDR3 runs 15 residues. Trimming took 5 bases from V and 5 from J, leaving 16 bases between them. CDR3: CASSPEGRLDQPQHF. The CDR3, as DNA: TGTGCCAGCAGCCCTGAGGGAAGACTTGATCAGCCCCAGCATTTT.

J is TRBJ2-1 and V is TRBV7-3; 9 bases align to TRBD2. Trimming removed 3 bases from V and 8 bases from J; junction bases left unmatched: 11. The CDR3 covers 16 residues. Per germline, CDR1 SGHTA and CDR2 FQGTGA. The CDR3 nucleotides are TGTGCCAGCAGCTTGTCAGGGGGACTAGCATGGGATGAGCAGTTCTTC. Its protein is CASSLSGGLAWDEQFF.

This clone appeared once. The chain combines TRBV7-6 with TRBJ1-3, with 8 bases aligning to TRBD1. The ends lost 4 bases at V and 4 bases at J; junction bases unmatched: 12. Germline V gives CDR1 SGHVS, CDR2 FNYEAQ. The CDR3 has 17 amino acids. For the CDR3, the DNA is TGTGCCAGCAGCTCTAGGCTGACAGGGGTACGGGGAAACACCATATATTTT. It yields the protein CASSSRLTGVRGNTIYF. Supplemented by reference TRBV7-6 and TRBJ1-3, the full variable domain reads GAGVSQSPRYKVTKRGQDVALRCDPISGHVSLYWYRQALGQGPEFLTYFNYEAQQDKSGLPNDRFSAERPEGSISTLTIQRTEQRDSAMYRCASSSRLTGVRGNTIYFGEGSWLTVV.

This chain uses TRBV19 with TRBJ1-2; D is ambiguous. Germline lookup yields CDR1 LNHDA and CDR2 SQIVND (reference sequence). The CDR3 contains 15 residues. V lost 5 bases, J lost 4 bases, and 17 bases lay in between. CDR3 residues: CASSPAGAASYGYTF. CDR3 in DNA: TGTGCCAGTAGTCCAGCGGGCGCGGCTAGCTATGGCTACACCTTC.

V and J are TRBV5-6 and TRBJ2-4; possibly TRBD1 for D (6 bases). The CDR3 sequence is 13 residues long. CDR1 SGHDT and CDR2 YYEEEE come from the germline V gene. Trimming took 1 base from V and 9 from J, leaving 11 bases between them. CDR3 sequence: CASSLTGFSIQYF. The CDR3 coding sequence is TGTGCCAGCAGCTTGACAGGGTTCAGCATTCAGTACTTC.

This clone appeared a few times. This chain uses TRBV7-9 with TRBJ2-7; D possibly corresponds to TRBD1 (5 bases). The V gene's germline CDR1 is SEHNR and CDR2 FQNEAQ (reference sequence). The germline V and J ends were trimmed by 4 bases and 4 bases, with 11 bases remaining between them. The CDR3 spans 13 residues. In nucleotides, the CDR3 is TGTGCCAGCAGCTCAATGACAGATTACGAGCAGTACTTC. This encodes CASSSMTDYEQYF.

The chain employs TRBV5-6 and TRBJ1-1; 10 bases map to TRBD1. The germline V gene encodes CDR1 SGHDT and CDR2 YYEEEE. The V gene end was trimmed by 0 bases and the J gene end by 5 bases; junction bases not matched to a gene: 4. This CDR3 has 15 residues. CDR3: CASSLVWTGGTEAFF. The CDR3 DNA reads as TGTGCCAGCAGCTTGGTTTGGACAGGGGGTACTGAAGCTTTCTTT.

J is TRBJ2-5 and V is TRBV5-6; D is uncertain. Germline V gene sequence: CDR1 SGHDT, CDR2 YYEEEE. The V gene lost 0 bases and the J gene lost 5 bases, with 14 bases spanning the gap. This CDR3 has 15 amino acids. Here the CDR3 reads CASSLALSGQETQYF. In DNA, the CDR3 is TGTGCCAGCAGCTTGGCCCTAAGTGGGCAGGAGACCCAGTACTTC.

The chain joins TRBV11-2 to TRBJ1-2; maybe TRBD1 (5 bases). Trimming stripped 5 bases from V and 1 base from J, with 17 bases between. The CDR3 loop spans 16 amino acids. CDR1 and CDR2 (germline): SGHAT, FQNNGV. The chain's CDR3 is CASSPLKRGGNYGYTF. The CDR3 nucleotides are TGTGCCAGCAGCCCGCTGAAAAGGGGCGGTAACTATGGCTACACCTTC.

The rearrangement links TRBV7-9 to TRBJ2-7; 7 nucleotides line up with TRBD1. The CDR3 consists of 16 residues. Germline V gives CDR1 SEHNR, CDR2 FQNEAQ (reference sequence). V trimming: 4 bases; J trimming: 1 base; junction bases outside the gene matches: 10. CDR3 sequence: CASSSLLQGSSYEQYF. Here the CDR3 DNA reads TGTGCCAGCAGCTCCCTGCTACAGGGGAGTTCCTACGAGCAGTACTTC.

CDR3 region: CATSGPRTGELFF. CDR3 DNA: TGTGCCACCAGCGGCCCCAGGACCGGGGAGCTGTTTTTT. The chain carries TRBV15 and TRBJ2-2; D gene ambiguous. With 5 bases removed from V and 5 bases from J, the gap between germline ends came to 9 bases. The germline gives CDR1 LNHNV, CDR2 YYDKDF (reference sequence). The CDR3 loop spans 13 amino acids.

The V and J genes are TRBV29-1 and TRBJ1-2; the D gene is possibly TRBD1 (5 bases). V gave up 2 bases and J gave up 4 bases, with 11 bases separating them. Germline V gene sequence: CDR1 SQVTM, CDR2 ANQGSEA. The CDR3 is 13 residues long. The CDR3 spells CSVEIGGGYGYTF. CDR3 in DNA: TGCAGCGTTGAAATAGGCGGGGGCTATGGCTACACCTTC.